The 4 T cell receptor beta chains below were found in one sample sequenced in a study of blood T cell repertoires in COVID-19. Sequenced by immunoSEQ multiplex PCR; TCRdb stores in-frame clones only, minus some. The repertoire holds more than 95,000 clones, with over 75% as singletons. Sequencing used peripheral blood. The receptor source for this set is a man between 60 and 75 years old with acute or convalescent COVID-19.

This clone appeared a few times. The CDR3 bases are TGTGCCAGCAGCTTTCGGGACTCTGGGGCCAACGTCCTGACTTTC. This encodes CASSFRDSGANVLTF. The V and J genes are TRBV5-5 and TRBJ2-6; TRBD2 might be the D (5 bases). The CDR3 runs to 15 residues. From germline, CDR1 is SGHKS and CDR2 YYEKEE (reference sequence). V was trimmed by 2 bases and J by 0 bases, leaving 6 bases between them.

The J gene is TRBJ2-7, the V gene TRBV6-5; D remains unclear. This CDR3 is 14 amino acids long. Germline V CDR1 and CDR2: MNHEY, SVGAGI. V was clipped by 5 bases and J by 2 bases, with 13 bases between them. CDR3 coding DNA: TGTGCCAGCAGTAGAACTAAATGGCCCTACGAGCAGTACTTC. Amino acids: CASSRTKWPYEQYF.

The CDR3 region is CASSLAGEQYF. The CDR3 bases are TGTGCCAGCAGCTTGGCCGGTGAGCAGTACTTC. The chain combines TRBV5-8 with TRBJ2-7; D not certain. CDR1 and CDR2 (germline): SGHTS, YDEGEE. V lost 0 bases to trimming and J lost 7 bases, with 5 bases between them. The CDR3 consists of 11 residues.

The chain couples TRBV2 to TRBJ2-4, with D perhaps TRBD2 (6 bases). The V end lost 3 bases, the J end lost 1 base, and 10 bases lay between the germline ends. The CDR3 length is 15 residues. Germline CDR1 is SNHLY and CDR2 is FYNNEI. Written as DNA, the CDR3 is TGTGCCAGCAGTGAGGGGGGAATGGCCAAAAACATTCAGTACTTC. It codes for CASSEGGMAKNIQYF.